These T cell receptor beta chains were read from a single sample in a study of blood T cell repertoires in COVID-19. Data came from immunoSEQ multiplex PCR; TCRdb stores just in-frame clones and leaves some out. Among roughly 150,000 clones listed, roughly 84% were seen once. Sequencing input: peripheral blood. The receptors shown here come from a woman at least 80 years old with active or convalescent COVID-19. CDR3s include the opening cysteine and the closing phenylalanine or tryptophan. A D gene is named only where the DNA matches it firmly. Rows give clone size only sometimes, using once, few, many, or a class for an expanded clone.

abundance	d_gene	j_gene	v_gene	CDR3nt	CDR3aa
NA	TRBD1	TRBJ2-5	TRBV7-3	TGTGCCAGCAGCCCCGGGACAGGGGAGACCCAGTACTTC	CASSPGTGETQYF
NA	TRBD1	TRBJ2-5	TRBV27	TGTGCCAGCAGTCCCCTGACAGGGACCGGCCAAGAGACCCAGTACTTC	CASSPLTGTGQETQYF
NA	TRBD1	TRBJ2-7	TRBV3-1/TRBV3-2	TGTGCCAGCAGCCAAGATTCGACAGGGCGAACCTACGAGCAGTACTTC	CASSQDSTGRTYEQYF
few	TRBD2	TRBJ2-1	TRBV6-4	TGTGCCAGCAGTGAGCTAGCGGGGGGGCCTGTGAATGAGCAGTTCTTC	CASSELAGGPVNEQFF
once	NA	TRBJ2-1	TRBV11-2	TGTGCCAGCAGCTTAGATCTTTTGCGGGGATCCTACAATGAGCAGTTCTTC	CASSLDLLRGSYNEQFF
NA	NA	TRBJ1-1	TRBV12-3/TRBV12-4	TGTGCCAGCAGTTTTGGGGAGAGAACTGAAGCTTTCTTT	CASSFGERTEAFF
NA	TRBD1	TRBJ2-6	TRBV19	TGTGCCAGTAGTAGTACAAGGACAGGGGGTTCTGGGGCCAACGTCCTGACTTTC	CASSSTRTGGSGANVLTF
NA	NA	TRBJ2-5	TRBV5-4	TGTGCCAGCAGCTTGGTCGGTCGGACAGACCAAGAGACCCAGTACTTC	CASSLVGRTDQETQYF
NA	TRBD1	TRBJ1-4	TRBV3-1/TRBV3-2	TGTGCCAGCAGCCAAGATGCTACAGGGGCGGGTGAAAAACTGTTTTTT	CASSQDATGAGEKLFF
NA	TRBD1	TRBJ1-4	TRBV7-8	TGTGCCAGCAGCTCCTCGGGGACAGGGCCACCAATTAATGAAAAACTGTTTTTT	CASSSSGTGPPINEKLFF
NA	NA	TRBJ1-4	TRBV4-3	TGCGCCAGCAGCCAAGATCGGACAGCCACGAGGGAAAAACTGTTTTTT	CASSQDRTATREKLFF
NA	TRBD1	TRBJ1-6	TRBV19	TGTGCCAGTAGTATAGCACGGTGGACAGGCGAATCACCCCTCCACTTT	CASSIARWTGESPLHF
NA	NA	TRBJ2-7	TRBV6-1	TGTGCCAGCAGTGACCAAACCGGGACACCATACTTC	CASSDQTGTPYF
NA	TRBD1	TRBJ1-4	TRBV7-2	TGTGCCAGCAGACCGACAGGGGTGGTTTCCGAAAAACTGTTTTTT	CASRPTGVVSEKLFF
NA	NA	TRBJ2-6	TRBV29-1	TGCAGCGTTGAAGCCGGGGCTGGGGCCAACGTCCTGACTTTC	CSVEAGAGANVLTF
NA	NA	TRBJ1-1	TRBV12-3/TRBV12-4	TGTGCCAGCAGCCGCTCCCTAAACACTGAAGCTTTCTTT	CASSRSLNTEAFF
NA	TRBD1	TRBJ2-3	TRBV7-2	TGTGCCAGCAGCTCGGGACAGGGGATAATCACAGATACGCAGTATTTT	CASSSGQGIITDTQYF
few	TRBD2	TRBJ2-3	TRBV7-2	TGTGCCAGCAGCCCGGGACTAGCGGGATACGATACGCAGTATTTT	CASSPGLAGYDTQYF
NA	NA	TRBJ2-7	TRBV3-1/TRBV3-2	TGTGCCAGCAGCCAAGAGGAGGTTTCCTCCTACGAGCAGTACTTC	CASSQEEVSSYEQYF
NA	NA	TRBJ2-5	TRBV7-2	TGTGCCAGCAGCTTCTTGGGGCCAAGAGAGACCCAGTACTTC	CASSFLGPRETQYF
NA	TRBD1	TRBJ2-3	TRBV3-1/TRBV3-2	TGTGCCAGCAGCAAGGACAGGGACCCTCAAGAAGATACGCAGTATTTT	CASSKDRDPQEDTQYF
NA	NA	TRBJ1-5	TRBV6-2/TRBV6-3	TGTGCCAGCAGTTACTCTAGTCAGCCCCAGCATTTT	CASSYSSQPQHF
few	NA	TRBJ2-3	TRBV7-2	TGTGCCAGCAGCTTAGACGTGGGGCGGGGTGCAGATACGCAGTATTTT	CASSLDVGRGADTQYF
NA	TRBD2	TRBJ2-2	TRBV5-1	TGCGCCAGCAGCTTGGGTGCTAGCGGGGCCTCGGGCACCGGGGAGCTGTTTTTT	CASSLGASGASGTGELFF
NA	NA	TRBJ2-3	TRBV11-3	TGTGCCAGCAGCTTGGCCCCAGATACGCAGTATTTT	CASSLAPDTQYF
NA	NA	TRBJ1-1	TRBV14	TGTGCCAGCAGCCCAGCCGGGACTGTTAGTGAAGCTTTCTTT	CASSPAGTVSEAFF
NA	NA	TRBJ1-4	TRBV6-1	TGTGCCAGCAGTGAAGTTTTACTAACTGGGGAAAAACTGTTTTTT	CASSEVLLTGEKLFF
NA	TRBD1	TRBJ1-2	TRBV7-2	TGTGCCAGCAGCTTACAGGGGGCGATGGCTAACTATGGCTACACCTTC	CASSLQGAMANYGYTF
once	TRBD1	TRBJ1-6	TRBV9	TGTGCCAGCAGCCAAACACAGGGGAGTAATTCACCCCTCCACTTT	CASSQTQGSNSPLHF
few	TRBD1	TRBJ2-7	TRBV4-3	TGCGCCAGCAGCCAGTCCGGACAGGGCTCCTACGAGCAGTACTTC	CASSQSGQGSYEQYF
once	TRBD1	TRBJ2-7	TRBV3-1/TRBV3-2	TGTGCCAGCAGCCAGGCAAGCAAGACAGGGTCTGGGAACGAGCAGTACTTC	CASSQASKTGSGNEQYF
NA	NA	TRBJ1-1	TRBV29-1	TGCAGCGGCCGAGCGGGGGGCGACACTGAAGCTTTCTTT	CSGRAGGDTEAFF
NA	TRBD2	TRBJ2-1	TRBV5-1	TGCGCCAGCAGCTTGGCCCCGGGGACTAGCGCGGGTGAGCAGTTCTTC	CASSLAPGTSAGEQFF
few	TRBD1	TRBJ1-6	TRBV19	TGTGCCAGTAGGGCGGGACAGGGGGATAATTCACCCCTCCACTTT	CASRAGQGDNSPLHF
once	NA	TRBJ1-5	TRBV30	TGTGCCTGGAGTGTATCAGGTAGCAATCAGCCCCAGCATTTT	CAWSVSGSNQPQHF
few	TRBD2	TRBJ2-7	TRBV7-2	TGTGCCAGCAGCCGGACTAGCGGGGGAAGGCAGTACTTC	CASSRTSGGRQYF